This T cell receptor (beta chain) was retrieved from a study of T cell responses to AZD1222 COVID-19 vaccine. Study outcomes and limitations: The donors showed a predominance of white British ancestry and of females, with possible underestimation of clonal diversity. Nearly half of unique spike-specific TCRs reportedly avoided B.1.351 and B.1.1.7 mutated regions.

On this clone itself: The antigen is unknown.

Germline V gene data show CDR1 as LGHDT and CDR2 as YNNKEL (reference sequence). This CDR3 comprises 17 residues. Losses at the gene ends were 0 bases for V and 5 bases for J; bases not matched to a gene: 10. Using immunoSEQ multiplex PCR, the repertoire was profiled, and TCRdb retains in-frame clones only, with some absent. This sample has around 140,000 clones, with 80% to 90% found just once. This specimen was peripheral blood, taken on day 0 of AZD1222 vaccination. The source of this sequence is an adult in good health. The J gene is TRBJ2-5, the V gene TRBV3-1 (or the pseudogene TRBV3-2); 9 bases align to TRBD2. The DNA of the CDR3 is TGTGCCAGCAGCCAAGATGAGGTGGGACTAGCCGGCGAGACCCAGTACTTC. Encoded protein: CASSQDEVGLAGETQYF.